Following are 15 T cell receptor beta chains from one sample sequenced in a study of cytomegalovirus exposure and HLA in healthy donors. PCR involved 60 Vbeta and 13 Jbeta primers. Measured with immunoSEQ multiplex PCR; TCRdb has only the in-frame clones, and not every one. The repertoire has 200,000 to 250,000 clones, under 80% of them found once; the top ten carry about 0.22%. Sequences were obtained from PBMCs. The source is a girl aged 2-10 years in good health and CMV-seronegative.

This clone was observed a few times. V is TRBV15 and J is TRBJ2-2; possibly TRBD2 for D (6 bases). V lost 1 base to trimming and J lost 11 bases, with 11 bases between them. Germline values: CDR1 LNHNV, CDR2 YYDKDF (reference sequence). This CDR3 comprises 13 residues. The CDR3 loop is CATSRVGGAELFF. The DNA for the CDR3 is TGTGCCACCAGCAGAGTCGGGGGTGCTGAGCTGTTTTTT. The whole variable domain, filled in from reference TRBV15 and TRBJ2-2, reads DAMVIQNPRYQVTQFGKPVTLSCSQTLNHNVMYWYQQKSSQAPKLLFHYYDKDFNNEADTPDNFQSRRPNTSFCFLDIRSPGLGDTAMYLCATSRVGGAELFFGEGSRLTVL.

The J gene is TRBJ2-4, the V gene TRBV27; 8 bases align to TRBD2. Trimming cost V 4 bases and J 3 bases; bases outside gene matches: 2. This CDR3 contains 14 residues. Germline V CDR1 and CDR2: MNHEY, SMNVEV (reference sequence). The CDR3 sequence: CASSYAGGKNIQYF. The CDR3 DNA reads as TGTGCCAGCAGTTACGCGGGAGGCAAAAACATTCAGTACTTC.

This clone has just a few counts. Other DNA sequences in this sample translate to the same CDR3. The rearrangement links TRBV2 to TRBJ2-5; D unresolved. The CDR3 length is 13 residues. V was clipped by 4 bases and J by 2 bases, with 8 bases between them. Germline V lookup: CDR1 SNHLY, CDR2 FYNNEI. Written as DNA, the CDR3 is TGTGCCAGCAGTGGAGGCCTACAAGAGACCCAGTACTTC. Residues: CASSGGLQETQYF. The full variable domain, rest sourced from reference TRBV2 and TRBJ2-5, is EPEVTQTPSHQVTQMGQEVILRCVPISNHLYFYWYRQILGQKVEFLVSFYNNEISEKSEIFDDQFSVERPDGSNFTLKIRSTKLEDSAMYFCASSGGLQETQYFGPGTRLLVL.

This clone was found a few times. J is TRBJ2-1 and V is TRBV5-1, with 9 bases aligning to TRBD1. The V gene's germline CDR1 is SGHRS and CDR2 YFSETQ. CDR3 size: 16 residues. Losses at the gene ends were 4 bases for V and 0 bases for J; bases not matched to a gene: 5. CDR3 in amino acids: CASSPGQGSSYNEQFF. Here the CDR3 DNA reads TGCGCCAGCAGCCCGGGACAGGGAAGCTCCTACAATGAGCAGTTCTTC. Using reference TRBV5-1 and TRBJ2-1 for the parts outside the CDR3, the full variable domain is KAGVTQTPRYLIKTRGQQVTLSCSPISGHRSVSWYQQTPGQGLQFLFEYFSETQRNKGNFPGRFSGRQFSNSRSEMNVSTLELGDSALYLCASSPGQGSSYNEQFFGPGTRLTVL.

About this clone itself: The junction shows a germline mismatch at one end, possibly a read error. The same CDR3 also results from other DNA sequences found in this sample. The chain joins TRBV7-9 to TRBJ2-7; D is uncertain. The CDR3 runs to 14 residues. Germline CDR1 SEHNR, CDR2 FQNEAQ (reference sequence). The CDR3: CASSDDTFYYEQYF. The CDR3 nucleotides are TGCGCCAGCAGCGACGACACCTTTTACTACGAGCAGTACTTC.

The chain has TRBV5-6 and TRBJ2-5, with 7 bases matching TRBD1. The V segment lost 0 bases and the J segment 0 bases; nucleotides outside the gene matches: 5. The CDR3 runs 16 residues. In germline, CDR1 is SGHDT, CDR2 YYEEEE. CDR3 residues: CASSLEGRGYQETQYF. Here the CDR3 DNA reads TGTGCCAGCAGCTTGGAGGGCAGGGGGTACCAAGAGACCCAGTACTTC.

The chain combines TRBV13 with TRBJ1-1, with 9 positions matching TRBD1. The CDR3 covers 15 residues. The trim removed 5 bases at V and 4 bases at J, leaving 8 bases unmatched. Germline V CDR1 and CDR2: PRHDT, FYEKMQ (reference sequence). The CDR3, as DNA: TGTGCCAGCAGCCTTCCGACAGGGGGAATCACTGAAGCTTTCTTT. Residues: CASSLPTGGITEAFF.

This chain links TRBV4-1 with TRBJ1-1; 7 bases are shared with TRBD1. J gave up 4 bases and V 6 bases, and 2 bases lay outside the gene matches. The CDR3 extends over 12 amino acids. Germline CDR1 and CDR2: MGHRA and YSYEKL. The CDR3 loop reads CASRTGFTEAFF. Here the CDR3 DNA reads TGCGCCAGCAGGACAGGGTTCACTGAAGCTTTCTTT.

V usage is TRBV10-1 and J usage is TRBJ2-7, with 8 positions matching TRBD1. V was pared by 10 bases and J by 4 bases, with 9 bases of the junction left unmatched. The CDR3 contains 13 residues. CDR1 is WNHNN, CDR2 SYGVQD, per germline (reference sequence). CDR3 nucleotides: TGCGCCACCCAGGACAGGGACGGATACGAGCAGTACTTC. Translated, it gives CATQDRDGYEQYF.

The genes are TRBV29-1 and TRBJ2-7, with D maybe TRBD2 (5 bases). Between the trimmed V and J ends, which lost 4 bases and 5 bases, there was a span of 15 bases. Germline V gives CDR1 SQVTM, CDR2 ANQGSEA. The CDR3 sequence is 13 residues long. The CDR3 spells CSVAGLASHEQYF. The CDR3, as DNA: TGCAGCGTTGCCGGGCTAGCTTCCCACGAGCAGTACTTC.

CDR3 in amino acids: CASSSTQGTGELFF. In DNA form, the CDR3 reads TGTGCCAGCAGCTCGACACAGGGCACCGGGGAGCTGTTTTTT. The chain employs TRBV11-3 and TRBJ2-2; the D gene is possibly TRBD1 (6 bases). The CDR3 is made up of 14 amino acids. Germline loops: CDR1 SGHNT, CDR2 YENEEA. V lost 4 bases to trimming and J lost 4 bases, with 10 bases between them.

This clone was counted a few times. This chain connects TRBV2 to TRBJ2-7, with D possibly TRBD1 on 5 matching bases. Germline CDR1 is SNHLY and CDR2 is FYNNEI. V was trimmed by 0 bases and J by 2 bases, leaving 14 bases between them. CDR3 length equals 16 residues. The CDR3 DNA sequence: TGTGCCAGCAGTGAAGCCTCGGTAGGGGTCGCCTACGAGCAGTACTTC. It yields the protein CASSEASVGVAYEQYF.

The chain employs TRBV30 and TRBJ1-1; D may be TRBD1 (6 bases). Germline CDR1 and CDR2: GTSNPN and SVGIG (reference sequence). Trimming pared 2 bases from V and 11 bases from J, leaving 15 bases between. The CDR3 length is 12 residues. CDR3 bases: TGTGCCTGGAGTTCGCACAGGGAGCGGGCTTTCTTT. This encodes CAWSSHRERAFF.

The V call is TRBV2, the J call TRBJ1-4; TRBD1 might be the D (5 bases). Germline V gene data show CDR1 as SNHLY and CDR2 as FYNNEI. This CDR3 region has 13 residues. Between the trimmed V and J ends, which lost 8 bases and 8 bases, there was a span of 15 bases. CDR3 DNA: TGTGCCAGCGGCGGGGGTTCCGAAGAAAAACTGTTTTTT. Amino acids: CASGGGSEEKLFF.

This chain links TRBV5-5 with TRBJ2-2; TRBD2 might be the D (6 bases). The CDR3 runs to 15 residues. Trimming cost V 0 bases and J 7 bases, with 13 bases left between them. The germline V gene has CDR1 SGHKS and CDR2 YYEKEE (reference sequence). The CDR3 loop is CASSLGLGEIGELFF. CDR3 coding DNA: TGTGCCAGCAGCTTGGGACTAGGAGAGATCGGGGAGCTGTTTTTT.